One sample yielded the 22 T cell receptor beta chains listed below, sequenced in a study of regulatory T cells in long-lasting Graves disease. Described time point: newly diagnosed GD, antithyroid drugs for less than 3 months. From PBMCs, RNA was extracted and then used to make the TCR library. Libraries of TCR beta came from iRepertoire HTBI primers plus Arm-PCR of CDR3 regions. Using its own MiXCR run on the multiplex PCR reads, TCRdb lists one record per CDR3 protein. The sample holds 420,000 or so distinct CDR3 sequences, about 17% seen once. This same sample was also taken into another study, of T cells in Graves' hyperthyroidism and ophthalmopathy.

Sequences were derived from peripheral blood mononuclear cells (PBMCs), sampled at new diagnosis, from a patient treated with antithyroid drugs. These receptors came from a woman in her late teens or twenties with Graves disease.

This chain links TRBV27 with TRBJ1-2; tentative D call: TRBD1 (5 bases). Germline V gene lookup returns CDR1 MNHEY and CDR2 SMNVEV (reference sequence). The V and J ends lost 2 bases and 4 bases respectively, with 11 bases between them. The CDR3 runs 14 residues. This chain's CDR3 is CASSLKGPGYGYTF. CDR3 nucleotides: TGTGCCAGCAGTTTAAAGGGACCGGGCTATGGCTACACCTTC.

This clonotype was observed at least ten times. The chain employs TRBV6-1 and TRBJ1-2; 7 bases align to TRBD1. The CDR3 has 15 amino acids. Trimming removed 3 bases from V and 4 bases from J; junction bases left unmatched: 8. Germline lookup yields CDR1 MNHNS and CDR2 SASEGT. CDR3 sequence (DNA): TGTGCCAGCAGTGAGGAGACAGGGTCCTTCTATGGCTACACCTTC. It specifies CASSEETGSFYGYTF.

V and J are TRBV7-2 and TRBJ2-7, with 9 bases lining up with TRBD2. The junction had 10 bases not matched to a gene; V was cut back by 4 bases and J by 3 bases. Germline assignment: CDR1 SGHTA and CDR2 FQGNSA. The CDR3 totals 16 residues. Written as DNA, the CDR3 is TGTGCCAGCAGCTCTGGCTTGAATAGCGGGAGCTACGAGCAGTACTTC. Protein: CASSSGLNSGSYEQYF.

This clonotype was counted a few times. V and J are TRBV4-3 and TRBJ1-1; no reliable D call. Germline lookup yields CDR1 LGHNA and CDR2 YSLEER. V was clipped by 1 base and J by 7 bases, with 10 bases between them. This CDR3 contains 13 residues. The CDR3 loop is CASSQVAGLEAFF. CDR3 bases: TGCGCCAGCAGCCAAGTAGCCGGGCTTGAAGCTTTCTTT.

This clonotype was detected many times. The CDR3 loop reads CSAYYGEDQGDEQFF. The CDR3 nucleotides are TGCAGTGCTTACTATGGGGAGGATCAGGGCGATGAGCAGTTCTTC. The chain has TRBV20-1 and TRBJ2-1, with a weak D call TRBD2 (6 bases). Germline V gene sequence: CDR1 DFQATT, CDR2 SNEGSKA (reference sequence). The CDR3 loop spans 15 amino acids. V dropped 5 bases and J dropped 8 bases, with 22 bases sitting between them.

This clonotype was detected ten times or more. J is TRBJ2-2 and V is TRBV6-5; 12 nucleotides line up with TRBD2. Germline V gene data show CDR1 as MNHEY and CDR2 as SVGAGI. The CDR3 sequence is 17 residues long. With V trimmed by 4 bases and J by 3 bases, 6 bases remained unmatched. CDR3 in DNA: TGTGCCAGCAGTTTACGGACTAGCGGGATGTACACCGGGGAGCTGTTTTTT. As protein: CASSLRTSGMYTGELFF.

This clonotype showed up many times. The V and J genes are TRBV7-2 and TRBJ2-3; TRBD1 aligns across 8 bases. J gave up 5 bases and V 5 bases, and 9 bases lay outside the gene matches. CDR1 is SGHTA, CDR2 FQGNSA, per germline. The CDR3 is made up of 15 amino acids. The CDR3 sequence: CASSLGTGGRDTQYF. CDR3 nucleotides: TGTGCCAGCAGCCTCGGGACAGGAGGAAGAGATACGCAGTATTTT.

The chain employs TRBV3-1 and TRBJ2-5; the D gene is possibly TRBD2 (6 bases). Germline CDR1 LGHDT, CDR2 YNNKEL (reference sequence). The CDR3 spans 16 residues. Trimming took off 1 base at V and 7 bases at J, with 19 bases between the two ends. CDR3 region: CASSQARGTAGRTQYF. CDR3 DNA sequence: TGTGCCAGCAGCCAAGCTCGGGGGACTGCGGGCAGGACCCAGTACTTC.

Comment on this clonotype: Given the absence of the conserved phenylalanine or tryptophan at the CDR3 end, a read error is likely. The chain links TRBV3-1 to TRBJ2-7; D gene uncertain. Trimming stripped 1 base from V and 4 bases from J, with 5 bases between. Germline-derived CDR1 and CDR2 are LGHDT and YNNKEL (reference sequence). The CDR3 totals 12 residues. The CDR3: CASSQVGYEQYL. Here the CDR3 DNA reads TGTGCCAGCAGCCAAGTGGGGTACGAGCAGTACCTC.

This clonotype was observed at least ten times. The chain recombines TRBV5-1 with TRBJ2-7; a weak D match, TRBD2 (5 bases). The CDR3 consists of 15 residues. Germline V gene data show CDR1 as SGHRS and CDR2 as YFSETQ. Trimming shortened V by 0 bases and J by 3 bases, and 13 bases separated the two germline ends. CDR3 residues: CASSLEPVRDYEQYF. The CDR3 DNA reads TGCGCCAGCAGCTTGGAGCCGGTCCGGGACTACGAGCAGTACTTC.

The rearrangement links TRBV7-9 to TRBJ2-5; 11 bases match TRBD2. V gave up 1 base and J gave up 4 bases; unmatched junction bases: 2. This CDR3 has 15 residues. Per germline, CDR1 SEHNR and CDR2 FQNEAQ (reference sequence). The CDR3 DNA follows: TGTGCCAGCAGCTTAGAAGGACTAGCGGGAGAGACCCAGTACTTC. Protein product: CASSLEGLAGETQYF.

This clonotype was recorded a few times. J is TRBJ2-7 and V is TRBV6-1, with 14 bases lining up with TRBD2. The germline V gene encodes CDR1 MNHNS and CDR2 SASEGT. The CDR3 contains 17 residues. Trimming took 5 bases from V and 2 from J; bases not matched to a gene: 8. This CDR3 reads CASSPGTSGSPPYEQYF. The CDR3 DNA follows: TGTGCCAGCAGTCCCGGGACTAGCGGGAGTCCACCCTACGAGCAGTACTTC.

The rearrangement links TRBV29-1 to TRBJ1-1; TRBD1 matches 11 bases. Germline values: CDR1 SQVTM, CDR2 ANQGSEA. V shed 4 bases and J 4 bases; nucleotides not matched to a gene: 8. CDR3 length equals 15 residues. The chain's CDR3 is CSVVGTGGRITEAFF. In DNA, the CDR3 is TGCAGCGTTGTTGGGACAGGGGGGCGCATCACTGAAGCTTTCTTT. The whole variable domain, remainder taken from reference TRBV29-1 and TRBJ1-1, is SAVISQKPSRDICQRGTSLTIQCQVDSQVTMMFWYRQQPGQSLTLIATANQGSEATYESGFVIDKFPISRPNLTFSTLTVSNMSPEDSSIYLCSVVGTGGRITEAFFGQGTRLTVV.

This clonotype was counted ten times or more. The chain couples TRBV6-1 to TRBJ2-1; D is unresolved. CDR3 length equals 14 residues. Looked up from germline, CDR1 is MNHNS and CDR2 is SASEGT. V shed 7 bases and J shed 6 bases, with 16 bases lying between them. As DNA, the CDR3 is TGTGCCAGCAAAGACTCACAACCGGCCAATGAGCAGTTCTTC. Its translation: CASKDSQPANEQFF.

This clonotype showed up many times. The rearrangement uses TRBV28 and TRBJ1-2, with D unclear. CDR3 length: 14 residues. Deletions cut 3 bases from V and 2 bases from J, with 10 bases between. CDR1 and CDR2 from the germline V gene are MDHEN and SYDVKM. For the CDR3, the DNA is TGTGCCAGCAGTTTGATGGGGATGAACTATGGCTACACCTTC. Protein product: CASSLMGMNYGYTF.

This chain uses TRBV12-3 or TRBV12-4 with TRBJ2-7; 7 nucleotides line up with TRBD1. With 3 bases clipped from V and 2 bases from J, the junction kept 4 bases outside the gene matches. This CDR3 comprises 14 residues. This CDR3 is CASSFQGGAYEQYF. The CDR3 DNA sequence: TGTGCCAGCAGTTTTCAAGGGGGCGCCTACGAGCAGTACTTC.

This clonotype was detected many times. The V call is TRBV28, the J call TRBJ1-2; a weak D match, TRBD1 (5 bases). This CDR3 is 13 amino acids long. The germline CDR1 and CDR2 sequences are MDHEN and SYDVKM. Between the trimmed V and J ends, which lost 4 bases and 7 bases, there was a span of 13 bases. As DNA, the CDR3 is TGTGCCAGCAGTTCGACCTACAGGACTGGCTACACCTTC. As protein: CASSSTYRTGYTF.

This clonotype came up once. V gene TRBV19 combines with J gene TRBJ2-1; D is undetermined. This CDR3 is built from 13 residues. Trimming stripped 3 bases from V and 3 bases from J, with 6 bases between. Germline lookup yields CDR1 LNHDA and CDR2 SQIVND (reference sequence). As DNA, the CDR3 is TGTGCCAGTAGTATTTCTAGCTACAATGAGCAGTTCTTC. Amino acid sequence: CASSISSYNEQFF.

This clonotype appeared many times. The junction shows a germline mismatch at one end, possibly a read error. This chain connects TRBV7-9 to TRBJ2-7; TRBD1 matches 7 bases. Germline V lookup: CDR1 SEHNR, CDR2 FQNEAQ (reference sequence). The CDR3 covers 12 residues. CDR3 nucleotide sequence: TGTGCCAGCAGCTTAGACCACAGGGGTTGGGACTTC. Amino acids: CASSLDHRGWDF.

This clonotype came up many times. CDR3 in amino acids: CASSLTSRAETQYF. In nucleotides, the CDR3 is TGTGCCAGCAGCTTAACGTCCAGGGCGGAGACCCAGTACTTC. This chain uses TRBV7-9 with TRBJ2-5, with a possible D match to TRBD1 (5 bases). Germline CDR1 SEHNR, CDR2 FQNEAQ (reference sequence). The CDR3 totals 14 residues. V dropped 2 bases and J dropped 5 bases, with 12 bases sitting between them.

This clonotype was counted ten times or more. The rearrangement uses TRBV11-1 and TRBJ1-2, with D unresolved. From germline, CDR1 is SGHAT and CDR2 FQDESV (reference sequence). Trimming removed 1 base at V and 8 bases at J, with 8 bases between. The length of the CDR3 is 12 residues. CDR3 region: CASSLEPGGYTF. The CDR3 DNA is TGTGCCAGCAGCTTAGAGCCCGGAGGCTACACCTTC.

CDR3 nucleotide sequence: TGTGCCAGCAGCTTACCGGACAGCCCTAGCTCCTACGAGCAGTACTTC. Translation gives CASSLPDSPSSYEQYF. V and J are TRBV7-9 and TRBJ2-3, with D tentatively TRBD1 (6 bases). The J call is uncertain, as TRBJ2-7 better fits the DNA end. The CDR3 runs to 16 residues. Germline loops: CDR1 SEHNR, CDR2 FQNEAQ (reference sequence).